The table lists the clone carrying this T cell receptor beta chain with a few counts. The antigen is not known. This sample was taken from a study of cytomegalovirus exposure and HLA in healthy donors. Study-level findings and limits: In a later analysis, specific HLA alleles were associated with 15,000 to 20,000 TCR beta sequences at a 0.05 false discovery rate. Specificity for CMV antigens was confirmed in vitro for a few of the CMV-associated chains. Follow-up analysis later connected one missense variant in DCLRE1C with trimming of TCR beta V- and J-genes.

In nominal health when sampled, donors likely had unrecorded immune exposures nonetheless. The CDR3 consists of 14 residues. Looked up from germline, CDR1 is MNHEY and CDR2 is SVGAGI. The V end was cut by 2 bases, the J end by 5 bases, with 12 bases between. This PCR relied on a set of 60 Vbeta primers and 13 Jbeta primers. The table came from immunoSEQ multiplex PCR; TCRdb's copy has only in-frame clones and leaves some out. The data contain 110,000 to 150,000 clones, roughly three quarters of them singletons. The receptor was derived from a woman between 50 and 59 years old in good health and CMV-seronegative. V usage is TRBV6-5 and J usage is TRBJ1-1; D might be TRBD1 (6 bases). Sequenced sample: PBMCs. The CDR3 DNA is TGTGCCAGCAGTTACGCAGGGGCAATTACTGAAGCTTTCTTT. It yields the protein CASSYAGAITEAFF.